This section outlines one T cell receptor (beta chain) sequence together with its context. The target antigen is unknown. At one end, the junction sequence differs from germline, possibly due to a read error. The source of the sample is a study of CD8 T cells in ankylosing spondylitis. TCRdb recomputed calls from the 5' RACE reads with MiXCR, one row per CDR3 protein. In the table there are a few hundred thousand distinct CDR3 sequences, 20% to 25% of which are singletons. Study-wide findings and caveats: Blood from ankylosing spondylitis patients appeared to carry a characteristic roughly eight-variant TCR beta motif.

In germline, CDR1 is LNHDA, CDR2 SQIVND (reference sequence). This CDR3 is 12 amino acids long. The gene calls are TRBV19 and TRBJ1-2; D remains ambiguous. The receptor was derived from a female donor with ankylosing spondylitis or in good health (not recorded which). The sample was blood, either unsorted or a sorted T cell fraction (not recorded which). DNA of the CDR3: TGTGCCACTAGTACCACTAACTATGGCTACACCTTC. Translation: CATSTTNYGYTF.